The 19 T cell receptor beta chains below were found in one sample sequenced in a study of T cell responses to AZD1222 COVID-19 vaccine. Data came from immunoSEQ multiplex PCR; TCRdb stores just in-frame clones and leaves some out. The table has 120,000 to 150,000 clones, approximately 88% seen once. The specimen comprised peripheral blood, sampled on day 0 of AZD1222 vaccination. These receptors all stem from an adult in good health.

The chain couples TRBV12-3 or TRBV12-4 to TRBJ1-6; D is ambiguous. This CDR3 contains 13 residues. Trimming pared 8 bases from V and 6 bases from J, leaving 11 bases between. The CDR3 here is CASGLFVNSPLHF. CDR3 DNA sequence: TGTGCCAGCGGACTGTTTGTTAATTCACCCCTCCACTTT.

This sequence joins TRBV24-1 and TRBJ2-3; D is ambiguous. With 8 bases removed from V and 4 bases from J, the gap between germline ends came to 6 bases. Germline V gene lookup returns CDR1 KGHDR and CDR2 SFDVKD. There are 11 residues in the CDR3. This CDR3 reads CATNYADTQYF. The CDR3, as DNA: TGTGCCACCAACTACGCAGATACGCAGTATTTT.

A remark on this clone: An end of the junction differs from the germline gene, which may be a read error. The V gene is TRBV7-7, the J gene TRBJ1-5; no clear D. The CDR3 totals 12 residues. Germline CDR1 reads SSHAT; CDR2 reads FNYEAQ (reference sequence). The CDR3 spells CASSERGQPQHF. DNA of the CDR3: TGTGCTAGCAGCGAGCGGGGTCAGCCCCAGCATTTT.

J is TRBJ1-4 and V is TRBV11-3, with D unresolved. Trimming stripped 5 bases from V and 6 bases from J, with 10 bases between. The germline CDR1 and CDR2 sequences are SGHNT and YENEEA. This CDR3 spans 13 amino acids. CDR3 loop: CASSLRQDEKLFF. The CDR3 nucleotides read TGTGCCAGCAGCCTCAGACAAGATGAAAAACTGTTTTTT.

The chain recombines TRBV12-3 or TRBV12-4 with TRBJ1-1; D is unclear. The CDR3 spans 13 residues. V dropped 3 bases and J dropped 8 bases, with 13 bases sitting between them. CDR3 amino acids: CASSFNGPREAFF. The CDR3 DNA reads TGTGCCAGCAGTTTCAATGGCCCGAGGGAAGCTTTCTTT.

CDR3 nucleotide sequence: TGCGCCAGCAGCCGAGAGACTGCAACCTACGAGCAGTACTTC. Its protein product is CASSRETATYEQYF. The V and J genes are TRBV4-3 and TRBJ2-7; D is unclear. The CDR3 runs 14 residues. Per germline, CDR1 LGHNA and CDR2 YSLEER. The ends were cut back, 4 bases at V and 2 bases at J, with 12 bases in the middle.

The V call is TRBV19, the J call TRBJ2-4, with D hard to call. The germline gives CDR1 LNHDA, CDR2 SQIVND (reference sequence). V lost 0 bases, J lost 1 base, and 10 bases lay in between. There are 16 residues in the CDR3. DNA for the CDR3: TGTGCCAGTAGTATAGAGGCCGGCTATGCCAAAAACATTCAGTACTTC. It codes for CASSIEAGYAKNIQYF. The full variable domain, completed using reference TRBV19 and TRBJ2-4, is DGGITQSPKYLFRKEGQNVTLSCEQNLNHDAMYWYRQDPGQGLRLIYYSQIVNDFQKGDIAEGYSVSREKKESFPLTVTSAQKNPTAFYLCASSIEAGYAKNIQYFGAGTRLSVL.

The chain joins TRBV19 to TRBJ2-7; 7 bases match TRBD1. Germline trimming cut 2 bases from V and 3 bases from J; bases unmatched to any gene: 19. The CDR3 runs to 19 residues. Germline values: CDR1 LNHDA, CDR2 SQIVND (reference sequence). The CDR3 here is CASSIIYRDSVIGHYEQYF. CDR3 nucleotide sequence: TGTGCCAGTAGTATAATCTACCGGGACAGTGTCATCGGTCACTACGAGCAGTACTTC.

V gene TRBV9 combines with J gene TRBJ1-6, with D hard to call. The CDR3 sequence is 15 residues long. Trimming removed 1 base from V and 6 bases from J, with 11 bases in between. Germline assignment: CDR1 SGDLS and CDR2 YYNGEE. For the CDR3, the DNA is TGTGCCAGCAGCGTAAATAGGGAACTTAATTCACCCCTCCACTTT. Translation gives CASSVNRELNSPLHF.

The chain is built from TRBV7-9 and TRBJ2-1; a possible D gene is TRBD2 (6 bases). This CDR3 has 15 residues. Trimming took 4 bases from V and 1 from J, leaving 11 bases between them. Germline loops: CDR1 SEHNR, CDR2 FQNEAQ (reference sequence). CDR3 sequence: CASSSLRGSYNEQFF. In nucleotides, the CDR3 is TGTGCCAGCAGCTCTCTTCGGGGGTCCTACAATGAGCAGTTCTTC.

The chain carries TRBV25-1 and TRBJ1-2, with D possibly matching TRBD1 (6 bases). V lost 1 base, J lost 7 bases, and 10 bases lay in between. The germline gives CDR1 MGHDK, CDR2 SYGVNS. This CDR3 is 13 amino acids long. CDR3 in DNA: TGTGCCAGCAGTGAATCGGGGACACCTGGCTACACCTTC. Residues: CASSESGTPGYTF.

The rearrangement uses TRBV27 and TRBJ1-3; no clear D. Trimming shortened V by 7 bases and J by 2 bases, and 6 bases separated the two germline ends. CDR1 MNHEY and CDR2 SMNVEV come from the germline V gene (reference sequence). The length of the CDR3 is 12 residues. Here the CDR3 DNA reads TGTGCCAGCATGGGCCCTGGAAACACCATATATTTT. Translation gives CASMGPGNTIYF.

The chain uses TRBV18 and TRBJ1-6; weak D call: TRBD1 (6 bases). The germline V gene has CDR1 KGHSH and CDR2 LQKENI. The CDR3 has 14 residues. Trimming shortened V by 1 base and J by 7 bases, and 8 bases separated the two germline ends. CDR3 sequence reads: CASSPRQDNSPLHF. CDR3 DNA: TGTGCCAGCTCACCACGACAGGACAATTCACCCCTCCACTTT.

The rearrangement joins TRBV15 to TRBJ1-6; maybe TRBD1 (6 bases). CDR3 length: 16 amino acids. Germline lookup yields CDR1 LNHNV and CDR2 YYDKDF (reference sequence). Between the trimmed V and J ends, which lost 1 base and 7 bases, there was a span of 14 bases. The CDR3 here is CATSRGGGQSNSPLHF. The CDR3, as DNA: TGTGCCACCAGCAGAGGAGGCGGACAGTCGAATTCACCCCTCCACTTT.

This chain joins TRBV28 and TRBJ1-4; D remains unclear. V was trimmed by 6 bases and J by 1 base, leaving 6 bases between them. Per germline, CDR1 MDHEN and CDR2 SYDVKM. CDR3 length equals 13 residues. CDR3 in DNA: TGTGCCAGCAGGACGGGAACTAATGAAAAACTGTTTTTT. Its protein product is CASRTGTNEKLFF.

V and J are TRBV18 and TRBJ1-2, with D perhaps TRBD1 (5 bases). The CDR3 is made up of 13 amino acids. Looked up from germline, CDR1 is KGHSH and CDR2 is LQKENI. Trimming pared 0 bases from V and 4 bases from J, leaving 6 bases between. CDR3 sequence: CASSPPGGYGYTF. In DNA form, the CDR3 reads TGTGCCAGCTCACCACCGGGGGGCTATGGCTACACCTTC.

The DNA for the CDR3 is TGCAGTGCTAGTACAAGGGGCAGGCCAGGGAACTATGGCTACACCTTC. Its translation: CSASTRGRPGNYGYTF. The chain is built from TRBV20-1 and TRBJ1-2, with D perhaps matching TRBD1 (5 bases). There are 16 residues in the CDR3. V lost 3 bases, J lost 2 bases, and 19 bases lay in between. Germline V gives CDR1 DFQATT, CDR2 SNEGSKA (reference sequence).

The sample holds a few counts of this clone. The chain links TRBV19 to TRBJ2-7; tentatively, D is TRBD1 (6 bases). Germline V CDR1 and CDR2: LNHDA, SQIVND (reference sequence). The ends were cut back, 5 bases at V and 3 bases at J, with 14 bases in the middle. This CDR3 has 14 residues. The CDR3 DNA reads TGTGCCAGTAGTTTTACAGGGCTACTCTACGAGCAGTACTTC. This translates into CASSFTGLLYEQYF.

The chain uses TRBV11-2 and TRBJ1-2; 8 bases are shared with TRBD1. The J segment lost 8 bases and the V segment lost 1 base, leaving 9 bases of the junction unmatched. Germline lookup yields CDR1 SGHAT and CDR2 FQNNGV. This CDR3 has 15 residues. The CDR3 sequence is CASSLGGLGQGGYTF. CDR3 nucleotides: TGTGCCAGCAGCTTAGGAGGCTTAGGACAGGGAGGCTACACCTTC. Combining the CDR3 with reference TRBV11-2 and TRBJ1-2 gives the whole variable domain EAGVAQSPRYKIIEKRQSVAFWCNPISGHATLYWYQQILGQGPKLLIQFQNNGVVDDSQLPKDRFSAERLKGVDSTLKIQPAKLEDSAVYLCASSLGGLGQGGYTFGSGTRLTVV.